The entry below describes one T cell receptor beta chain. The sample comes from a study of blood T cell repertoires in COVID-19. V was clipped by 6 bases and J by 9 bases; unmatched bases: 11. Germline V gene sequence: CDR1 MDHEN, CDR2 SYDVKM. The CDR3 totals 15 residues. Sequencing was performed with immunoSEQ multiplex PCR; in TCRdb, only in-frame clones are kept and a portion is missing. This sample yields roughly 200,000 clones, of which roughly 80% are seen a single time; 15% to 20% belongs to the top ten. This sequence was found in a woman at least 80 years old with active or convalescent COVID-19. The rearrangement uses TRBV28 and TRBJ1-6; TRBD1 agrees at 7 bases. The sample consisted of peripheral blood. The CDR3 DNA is TGTGCCAGCAGGCGGGACAGTGATATTACTTCACCCCTCCACTTT. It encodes CASRRDSDITSPLHF.